These 2 T cell receptor beta chains originate from one sample sequenced in a study of CD8 T cells in ankylosing spondylitis. One entry per CDR3 protein results from TCRdb running MiXCR on the 5' RACE reads. The sample yields some 63,000 distinct CDR3 sequences, around 6.5% seen once. The sequenced sample was synovial fluid, either unsorted or a sorted T cell fraction (not recorded which). Receptors were obtained from a male donor with ankylosing spondylitis.

This clonotype was found a few times. The V call is TRBV5-1, the J call TRBJ2-7, with 8 bases that match TRBD2. There are 13 residues in the CDR3. J gave up 5 bases and V 4 bases, and 5 bases lay outside the gene matches. CDR1 and CDR2 from the germline V gene are SGHRS and YFSETQ. In DNA, the CDR3 is TGCGCCAGCAGCCCGGCGGGGGGTAACGAGCAGTACTTC. Translating it yields CASSPAGGNEQYF.

J is TRBJ2-1 and V is TRBV11-3; D call uncertain. CDR1 and CDR2 (germline): SGHNT, YENEEA. V lost 5 bases and J 8 bases, leaving 7 bases between the germline ends. The CDR3 totals 11 residues. In DNA form, the CDR3 reads TGTGCCAGCAGCCTAAGGTATGAGCAGTTCTTC. Its protein is CASSLRYEQFF. Supplemented by reference TRBV11-3 and TRBJ2-1, the full variable domain reads EAGVVQSPRYKIIEKKQPVAFWCNPISGHNTLYWYLQNLGQGPELLIRYENEEAVDDSQLPKDRFSAERLKGVDSTLKIQPAELGDSAVYLCASSLRYEQFFGPGTRLTVL.